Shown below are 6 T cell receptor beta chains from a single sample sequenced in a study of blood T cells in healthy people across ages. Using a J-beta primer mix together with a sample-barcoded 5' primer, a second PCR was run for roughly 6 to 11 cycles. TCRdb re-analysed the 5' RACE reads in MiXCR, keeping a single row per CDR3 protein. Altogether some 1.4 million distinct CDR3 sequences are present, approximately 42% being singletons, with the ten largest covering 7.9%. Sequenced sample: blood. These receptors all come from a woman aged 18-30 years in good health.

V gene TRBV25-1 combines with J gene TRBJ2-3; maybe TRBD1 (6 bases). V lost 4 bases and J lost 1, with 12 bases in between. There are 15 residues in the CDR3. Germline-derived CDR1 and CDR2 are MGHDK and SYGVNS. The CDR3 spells CASSAPGQRTDTQYF. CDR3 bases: TGTGCCAGCAGTGCGCCGGGACAACGCACAGATACGCAGTATTTT.

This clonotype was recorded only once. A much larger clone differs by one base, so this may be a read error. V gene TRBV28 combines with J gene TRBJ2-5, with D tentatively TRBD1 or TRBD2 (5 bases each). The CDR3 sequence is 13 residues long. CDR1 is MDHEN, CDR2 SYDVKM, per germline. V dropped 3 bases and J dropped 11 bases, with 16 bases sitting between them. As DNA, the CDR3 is TGTGCCAGCAGTTTGGGGGACCGCTACGGGCAGTACTTC. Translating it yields CASSLGDRYGQYF.

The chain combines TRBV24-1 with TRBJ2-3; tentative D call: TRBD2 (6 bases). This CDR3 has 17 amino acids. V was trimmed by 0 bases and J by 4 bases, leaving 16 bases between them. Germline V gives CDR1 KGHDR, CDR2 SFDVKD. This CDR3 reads CATSDLQGGKKADTQYF. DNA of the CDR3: TGTGCCACCAGTGATTTGCAGGGCGGGAAGAAGGCAGATACGCAGTATTTT.

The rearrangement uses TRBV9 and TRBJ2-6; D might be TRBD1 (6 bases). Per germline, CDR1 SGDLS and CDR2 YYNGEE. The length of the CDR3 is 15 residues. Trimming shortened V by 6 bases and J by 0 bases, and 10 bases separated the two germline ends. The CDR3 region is CASKQGSSGANVLTF. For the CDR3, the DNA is TGTGCCAGCAAACAGGGAAGCTCTGGGGCCAACGTCCTGACTTTC. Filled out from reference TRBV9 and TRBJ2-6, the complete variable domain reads DSGVTQTPKHLITATGQRVTLRCSPRSGDLSVYWYQQSLDQGLQFLIQYYNGEERAKGNILERFSAQQFPDLHSELNLSSLELGDSALYFCASKQGSSGANVLTFGAGSRLTVL.

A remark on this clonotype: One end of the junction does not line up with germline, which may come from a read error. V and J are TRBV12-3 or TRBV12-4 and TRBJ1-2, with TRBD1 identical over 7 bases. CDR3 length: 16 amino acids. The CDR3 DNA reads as TGTGCCGGCAGACCGACAGACAGGGATATTAACTATGGCTACACCTTC. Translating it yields CAGRPTDRDINYGYTF.

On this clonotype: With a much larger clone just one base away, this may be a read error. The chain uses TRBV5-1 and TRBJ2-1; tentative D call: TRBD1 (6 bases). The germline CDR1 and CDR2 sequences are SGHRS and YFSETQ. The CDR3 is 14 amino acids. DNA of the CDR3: TGCGCCAGCCACCTACGGGATTGGGACAAAGAGCAGTTCTTC. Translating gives CASHLRDWDKEQFF. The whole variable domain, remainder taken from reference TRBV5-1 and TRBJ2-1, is KAGVTQTPRYLIKTRGQQVTLSCSPISGHRSVSWYQQTPGQGLQFLFEYFSETQRNKGNFPGRFSGRQFSNSRSEMNVSTLELGDSALYLCASHLRDWDKEQFFGPGTRLTVL.